These 4 T cell receptor beta chains share one sample of origin, sequenced in a study of shared clonotypes between healthy human individuals. Generated by immunoSEQ multiplex PCR, the TCRdb table keeps only in-frame clones and is missing some. The sample includes a few million clones, just over 90% seen only once; the top ten take around 0.15%. Specimen: naive CD4+ T cells sorted from blood. Subset of the sample: CD45RA+ positively selected. These receptors originate from a man between 18 and 35 years old in good health.

The chain has TRBV7-2 and TRBJ1-1; no reliable D call. CDR3 length equals 13 residues. Germline V gives CDR1 SGHTA, CDR2 FQGNSA. V gave up 3 bases and J gave up 4 bases, with 9 bases separating them. The CDR3, as DNA: TGTGCCAGCAGCTTCGGGTTCCCCACTGAAGCTTTCTTT. Translation: CASSFGFPTEAFF.

The chain is built from TRBV4-3 and TRBJ2-4, with TRBD1 matching 7 bases. Trimming cost V 1 base and J 2 bases; bases outside gene matches: 5. In germline, CDR1 is LGHNA, CDR2 YSLEER. The CDR3 is 16 residues long. CDR3 DNA sequence: TGCGCCAGCAGCCAAGGGTCAGGGGGTCCCAAAAACATTCAGTACTTC. It encodes CASSQGSGGPKNIQYF.

This clone was counted between two and nine times. V gene TRBV19 combines with J gene TRBJ1-5, with 7 bases matching TRBD1. The CDR3 totals 15 residues. Germline V gives CDR1 LNHDA, CDR2 SQIVND (reference sequence). Trimming cost V 6 bases and J 3 bases; bases outside gene matches: 8. The CDR3 here is CASREGDRVNQPQHF. The CDR3 DNA is TGTGCCAGTAGAGAAGGAGACAGGGTCAATCAGCCCCAGCATTTT.

This chain connects TRBV6-5 to TRBJ2-7; 9 bases line up with TRBD2. The germline V gene encodes CDR1 MNHEY and CDR2 SVGAGI. Germline trimming cut 2 bases from V and 5 bases from J; bases unmatched to any gene: 7. This CDR3 contains 15 residues. The CDR3 sequence: CASSYVAGGPNEQYF. The CDR3 region has the DNA TGTGCCAGCAGTTACGTGGCGGGAGGGCCCAACGAGCAGTACTTC.